This entry concerns a single T cell receptor beta chain. Its antigen is unidentified. This sample was included in a study of blood T cells in healthy people across ages. Study-level points and caveats: CMV status of donors was not determined, possibly confounding expanded clonotype changes. There was a strong correlation between TCR beta diversity and naive T cell percentage. The recorded TCR beta diversity per million T cells decreased in a roughly linear manner with age.

Total RNA, at least 6 micrograms per sample, came from PBMCs. A second PCR of about 7 to 12 cycles used a sample-barcoded 5' primer and a J-beta primer mix. TCRdb analysed the 5' RACE reads with MiXCR anew, one entry per CDR3 protein. The profile shows 650,000 or so distinct CDR3 sequences, about 50% of them singletons. This CDR3 has 16 amino acids. V shed 4 bases and J shed 0 bases, with 16 bases lying between them. Looked up from germline, CDR1 is SGHRS and CDR2 is YFSETQ. The source is a woman older than 75 in good health. The material sequenced was blood. This chain links TRBV5-1 with TRBJ1-2, with D uncertain. DNA for the CDR3: TGCGCCAGCAGCGCGACGACCAAAAGAACTAACTATGGCTACACCTTC. Protein: CASSATTKRTNYGYTF.